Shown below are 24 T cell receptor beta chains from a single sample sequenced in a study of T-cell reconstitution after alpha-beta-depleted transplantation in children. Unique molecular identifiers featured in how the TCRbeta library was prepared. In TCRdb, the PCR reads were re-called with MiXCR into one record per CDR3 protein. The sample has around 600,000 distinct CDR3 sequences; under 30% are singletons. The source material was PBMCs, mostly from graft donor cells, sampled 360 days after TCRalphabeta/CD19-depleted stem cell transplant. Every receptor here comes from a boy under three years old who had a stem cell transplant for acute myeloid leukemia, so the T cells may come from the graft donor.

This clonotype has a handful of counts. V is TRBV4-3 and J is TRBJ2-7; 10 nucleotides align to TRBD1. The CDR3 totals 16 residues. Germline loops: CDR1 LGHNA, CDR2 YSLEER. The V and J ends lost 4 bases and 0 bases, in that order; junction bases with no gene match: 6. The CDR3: CASSRTGTGASYEQYF. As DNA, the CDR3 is TGCGCCAGCAGCCGAACTGGGACAGGGGCCTCCTACGAGCAGTACTTC.

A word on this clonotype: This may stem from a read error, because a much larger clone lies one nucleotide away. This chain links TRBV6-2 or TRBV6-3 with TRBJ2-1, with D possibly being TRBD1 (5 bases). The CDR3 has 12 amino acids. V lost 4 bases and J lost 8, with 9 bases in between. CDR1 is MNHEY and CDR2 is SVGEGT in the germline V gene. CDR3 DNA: TGTGCCAGCAGTTGGACACGGGATGAGCAGTTCTTC. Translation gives CASSWTRDEQFF.

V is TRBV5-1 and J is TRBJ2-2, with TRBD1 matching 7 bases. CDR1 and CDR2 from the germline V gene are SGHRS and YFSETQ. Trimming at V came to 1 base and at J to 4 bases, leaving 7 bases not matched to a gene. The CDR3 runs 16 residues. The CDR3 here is CASSLTSRGRTGELFF. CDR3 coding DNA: TGCGCCAGCAGCTTGACGAGTAGGGGGCGCACCGGGGAGCTGTTTTTT.

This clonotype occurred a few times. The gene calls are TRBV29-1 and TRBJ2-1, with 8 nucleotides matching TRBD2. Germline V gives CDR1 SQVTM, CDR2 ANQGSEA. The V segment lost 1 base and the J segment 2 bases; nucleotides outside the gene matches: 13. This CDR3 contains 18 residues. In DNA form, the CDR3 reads TGCAGCGTTGAAGGATTCGATGTGGGGCGGGGGGCCTACAATGAGCAGTTCTTC. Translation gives CSVEGFDVGRGAYNEQFF.

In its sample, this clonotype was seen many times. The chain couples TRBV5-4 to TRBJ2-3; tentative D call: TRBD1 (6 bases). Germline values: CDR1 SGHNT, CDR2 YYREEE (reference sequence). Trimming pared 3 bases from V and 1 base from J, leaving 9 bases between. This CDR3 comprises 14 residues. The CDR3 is CASSSTGGTDTQYF. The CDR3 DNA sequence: TGTGCCAGCAGCTCGACAGGTGGCACAGATACGCAGTATTTT.

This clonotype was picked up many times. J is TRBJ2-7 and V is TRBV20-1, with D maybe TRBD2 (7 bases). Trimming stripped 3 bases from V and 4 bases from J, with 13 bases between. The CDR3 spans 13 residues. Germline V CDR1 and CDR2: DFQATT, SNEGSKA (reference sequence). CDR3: CSASLRGAYEQYF. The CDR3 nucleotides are TGCAGTGCTAGCTTACGGGGGGCATACGAGCAGTACTTC.

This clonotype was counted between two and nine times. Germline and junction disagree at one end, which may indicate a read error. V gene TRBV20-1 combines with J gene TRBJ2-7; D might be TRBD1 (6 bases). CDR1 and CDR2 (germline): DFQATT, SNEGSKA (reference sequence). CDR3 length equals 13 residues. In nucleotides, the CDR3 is TGCAGTGCGAGGGGCCAGGGGCCGTCCGAGCAGTCCTTC. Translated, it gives CSARGQGPSEQSF.

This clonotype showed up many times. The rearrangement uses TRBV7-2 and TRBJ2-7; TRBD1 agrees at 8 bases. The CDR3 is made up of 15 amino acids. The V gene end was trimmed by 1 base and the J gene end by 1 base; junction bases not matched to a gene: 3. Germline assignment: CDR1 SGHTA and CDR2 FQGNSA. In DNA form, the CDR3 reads TGTGCCAGCAGCTTAGGGACAGGGCCTTCCTACGAGCAGTACGTC. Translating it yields CASSLGTGPSYEQYV.

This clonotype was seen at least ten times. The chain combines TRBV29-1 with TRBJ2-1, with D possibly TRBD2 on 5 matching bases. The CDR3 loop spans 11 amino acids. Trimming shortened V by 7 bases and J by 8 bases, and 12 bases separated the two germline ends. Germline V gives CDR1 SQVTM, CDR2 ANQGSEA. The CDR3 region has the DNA TGCAGCGGGCGAGGGATCGATGAGCAGTTCTTC. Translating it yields CSGRGIDEQFF.

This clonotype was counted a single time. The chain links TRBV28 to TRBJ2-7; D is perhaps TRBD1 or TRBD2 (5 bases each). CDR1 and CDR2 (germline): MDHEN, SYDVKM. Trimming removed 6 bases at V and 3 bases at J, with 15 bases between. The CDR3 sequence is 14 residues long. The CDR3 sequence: CASRSSRASYEQYV. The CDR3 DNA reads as TGTGCCAGCAGGTCTAGCAGGGCCAGCTACGAGCAGTACGTC.

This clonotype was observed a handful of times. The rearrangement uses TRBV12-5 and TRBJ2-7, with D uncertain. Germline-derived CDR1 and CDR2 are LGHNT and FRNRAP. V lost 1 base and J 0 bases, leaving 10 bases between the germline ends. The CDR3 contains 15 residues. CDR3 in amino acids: CASGLETYSSYEQYF. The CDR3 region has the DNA TGTGCTAGTGGTTTGGAGACTTATAGCTCCTACGAGCAGTACTTC. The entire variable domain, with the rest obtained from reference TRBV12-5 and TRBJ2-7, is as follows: DARVTQTPRHKVTEMGQEVTMRCQPILGHNTVFWYRQTMMQGLELLAYFRNRAPLDDSGMPKDRFSAEMPDATLATLKIQPSEPRDSAVYFCASGLETYSSYEQYFGPGTRLTVT.

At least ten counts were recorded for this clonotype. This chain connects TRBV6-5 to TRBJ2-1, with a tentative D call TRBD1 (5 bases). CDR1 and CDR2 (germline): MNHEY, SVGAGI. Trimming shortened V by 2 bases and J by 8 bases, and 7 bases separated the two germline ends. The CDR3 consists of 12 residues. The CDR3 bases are TGTGCCAGCAGTTACAAAGGGGATGAGCAGTTCTTC. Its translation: CASSYKGDEQFF.

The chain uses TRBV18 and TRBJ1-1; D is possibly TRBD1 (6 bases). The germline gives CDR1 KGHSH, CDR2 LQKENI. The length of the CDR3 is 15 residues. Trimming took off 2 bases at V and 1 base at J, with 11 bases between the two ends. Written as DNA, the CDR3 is TGTGCCAGCTCACCAGGGGGCCTGGGGAACACTGAAGCTTTCTTT. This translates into CASSPGGLGNTEAFF.

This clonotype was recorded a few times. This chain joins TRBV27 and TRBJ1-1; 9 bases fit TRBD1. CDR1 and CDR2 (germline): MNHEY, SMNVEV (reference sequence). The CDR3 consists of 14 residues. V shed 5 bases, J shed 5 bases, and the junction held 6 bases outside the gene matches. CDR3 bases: TGTGCCAGCAGTGTAACAGGGGGCTTAACTGAAGCTTTCTTT. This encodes CASSVTGGLTEAFF.

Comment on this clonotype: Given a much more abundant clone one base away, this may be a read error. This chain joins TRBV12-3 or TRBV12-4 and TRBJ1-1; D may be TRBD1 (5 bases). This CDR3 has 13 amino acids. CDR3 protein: CTSSPRWGSEAFF. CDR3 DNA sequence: TGTACCAGCAGTCCCCGGTGGGGCAGTGAAGCTTTCTTT.

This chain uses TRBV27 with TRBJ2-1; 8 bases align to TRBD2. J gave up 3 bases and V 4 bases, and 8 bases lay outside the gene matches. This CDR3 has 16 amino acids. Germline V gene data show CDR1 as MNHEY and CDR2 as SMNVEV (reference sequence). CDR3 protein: CASSSERTSFYNEQFF. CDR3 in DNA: TGTGCCAGCAGTTCCGAGCGGACTAGCTTCTACAATGAGCAGTTCTTC.

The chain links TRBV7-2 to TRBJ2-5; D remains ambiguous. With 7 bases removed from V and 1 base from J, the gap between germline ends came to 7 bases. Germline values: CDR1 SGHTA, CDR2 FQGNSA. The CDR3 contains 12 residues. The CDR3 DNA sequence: TGTGCCAGCACCTCAGCCCAAGAGACCCAGTACTTC. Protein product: CASTSAQETQYF.

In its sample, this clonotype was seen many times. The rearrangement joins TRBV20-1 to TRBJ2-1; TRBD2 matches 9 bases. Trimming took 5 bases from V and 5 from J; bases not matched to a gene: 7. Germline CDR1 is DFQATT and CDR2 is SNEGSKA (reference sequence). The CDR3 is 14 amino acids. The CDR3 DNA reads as TGCAGTGCTCCCGGGACTAGCATTAACAATGAGCAGTTCTTC. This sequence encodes CSAPGTSINNEQFF.

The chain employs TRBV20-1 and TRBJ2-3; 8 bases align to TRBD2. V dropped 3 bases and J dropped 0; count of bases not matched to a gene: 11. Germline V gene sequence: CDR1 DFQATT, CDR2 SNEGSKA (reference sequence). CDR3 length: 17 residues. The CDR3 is CSASGYAGGISTDTQYF. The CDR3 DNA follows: TGCAGTGCTAGTGGATACGCGGGGGGAATTAGCACAGATACGCAGTATTTT.

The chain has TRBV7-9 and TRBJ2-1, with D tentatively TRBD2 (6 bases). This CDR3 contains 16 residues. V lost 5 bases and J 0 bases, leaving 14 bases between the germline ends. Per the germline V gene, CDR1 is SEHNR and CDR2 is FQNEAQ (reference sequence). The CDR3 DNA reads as TGTGCCAGCAGCCCGGGGACTCCGAGCTCCTACAATGAGCAGTTCTTC. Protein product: CASSPGTPSSYNEQFF.

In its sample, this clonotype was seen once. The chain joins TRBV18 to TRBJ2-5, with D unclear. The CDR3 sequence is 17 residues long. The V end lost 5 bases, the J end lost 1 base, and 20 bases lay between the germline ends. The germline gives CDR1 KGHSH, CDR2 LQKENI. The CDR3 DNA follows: TGTGCCAGCTCAATATCGCCAGAAGCCCCACGCCAAGAGACCCAGTACTTC. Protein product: CASSISPEAPRQETQYF.

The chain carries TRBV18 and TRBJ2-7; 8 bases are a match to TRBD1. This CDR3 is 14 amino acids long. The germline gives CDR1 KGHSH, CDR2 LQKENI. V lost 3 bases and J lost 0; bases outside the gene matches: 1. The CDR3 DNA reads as TGTGCCAGCTCACCGGGACAGGACTCCTACGAGCAGTACTTC. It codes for CASSPGQDSYEQYF.

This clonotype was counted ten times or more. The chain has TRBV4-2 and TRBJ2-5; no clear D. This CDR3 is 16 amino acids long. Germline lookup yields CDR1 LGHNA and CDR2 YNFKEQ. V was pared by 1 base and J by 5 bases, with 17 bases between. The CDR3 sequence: CASSQVVLGVSETQYF. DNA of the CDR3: TGTGCCAGCAGCCAAGTAGTTCTAGGAGTGAGTGAGACCCAGTACTTC.

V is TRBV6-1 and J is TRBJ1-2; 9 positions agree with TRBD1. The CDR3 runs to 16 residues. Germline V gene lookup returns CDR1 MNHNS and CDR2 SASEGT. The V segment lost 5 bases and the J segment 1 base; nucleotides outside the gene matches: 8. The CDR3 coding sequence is TGTGCCAGCAGTCGGGACAGGGCCCGTAATAACTATGGCTACACCTTC. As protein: CASSRDRARNNYGYTF.